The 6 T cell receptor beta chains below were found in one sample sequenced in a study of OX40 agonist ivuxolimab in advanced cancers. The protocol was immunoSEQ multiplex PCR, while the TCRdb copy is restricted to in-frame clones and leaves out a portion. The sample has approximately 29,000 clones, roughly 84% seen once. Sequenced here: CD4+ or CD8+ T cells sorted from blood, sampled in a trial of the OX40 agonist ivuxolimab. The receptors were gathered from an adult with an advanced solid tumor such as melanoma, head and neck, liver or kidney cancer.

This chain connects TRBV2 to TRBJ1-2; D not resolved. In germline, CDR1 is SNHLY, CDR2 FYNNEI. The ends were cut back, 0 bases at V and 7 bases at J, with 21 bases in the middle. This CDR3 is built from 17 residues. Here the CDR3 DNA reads TGTGCCAGCAGTGAAGCGTTGGGCGATCGTAAAGGCTCTGGCTACACCTTC. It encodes CASSEALGDRKGSGYTF.

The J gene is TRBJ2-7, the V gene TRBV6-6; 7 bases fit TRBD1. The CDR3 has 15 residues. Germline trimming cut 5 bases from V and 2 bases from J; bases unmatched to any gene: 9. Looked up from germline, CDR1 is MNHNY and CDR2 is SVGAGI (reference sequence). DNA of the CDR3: TGTGCCAGCAGTCTGGACTGGGACAGAGCCTACGAGCAGTACTTC. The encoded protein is CASSLDWDRAYEQYF.

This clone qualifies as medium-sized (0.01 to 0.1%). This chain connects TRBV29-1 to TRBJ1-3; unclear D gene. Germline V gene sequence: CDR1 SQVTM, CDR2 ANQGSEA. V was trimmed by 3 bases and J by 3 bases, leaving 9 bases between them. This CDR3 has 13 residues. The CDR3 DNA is TGCAGCGTTGATGGAGGTTTTGGAAACACCATATATTTT. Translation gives CSVDGGFGNTIYF.

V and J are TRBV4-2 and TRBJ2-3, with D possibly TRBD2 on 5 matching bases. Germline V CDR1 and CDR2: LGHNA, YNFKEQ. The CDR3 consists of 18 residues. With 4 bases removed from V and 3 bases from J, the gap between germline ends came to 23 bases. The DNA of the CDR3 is TGTGCCAGCAGCCTTGGGTTTGGGGAGCGAGGTCTGACAGATACGCAGTATTTT. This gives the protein CASSLGFGERGLTDTQYF.

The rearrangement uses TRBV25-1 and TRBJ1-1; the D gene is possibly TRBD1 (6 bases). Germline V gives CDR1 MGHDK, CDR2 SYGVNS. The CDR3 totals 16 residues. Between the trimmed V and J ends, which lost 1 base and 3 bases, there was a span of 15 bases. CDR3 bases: TGTGCCAGCAGTGAATCCCAAACCAGGGGCTACACTGAAGCTTTCTTT. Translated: CASSESQTRGYTEAFF.

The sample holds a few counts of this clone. The CDR3 bases are TGTGCCAGTAGTATATGGGGGAATGAGCAGTTCTTC. Residues: CASSIWGNEQFF. The chain links TRBV19 to TRBJ2-1; the D call may be TRBD1 or TRBD2 (5 bases each). This CDR3 has 12 residues. V gave up 2 bases and J gave up 7 bases, with 6 bases separating them. Germline V CDR1 and CDR2: LNHDA, SQIVND (reference sequence).